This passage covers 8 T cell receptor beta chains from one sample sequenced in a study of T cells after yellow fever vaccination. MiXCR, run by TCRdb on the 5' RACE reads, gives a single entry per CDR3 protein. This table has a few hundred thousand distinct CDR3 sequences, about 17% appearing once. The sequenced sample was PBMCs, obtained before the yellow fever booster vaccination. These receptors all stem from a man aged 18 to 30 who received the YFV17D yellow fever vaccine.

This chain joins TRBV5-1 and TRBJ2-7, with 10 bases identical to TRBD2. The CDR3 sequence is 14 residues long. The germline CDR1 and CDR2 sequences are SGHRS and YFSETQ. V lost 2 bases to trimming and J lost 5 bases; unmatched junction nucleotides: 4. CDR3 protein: CASSFSTSGDEQYF. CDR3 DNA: TGCGCCAGCAGCTTTAGTACTAGCGGGGACGAGCAGTACTTC.

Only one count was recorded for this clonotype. As DNA, the CDR3 is TGTGCCAGCTCACCACCCGACAGGTACGAGCAGTACGTC. Its translation is CASSPPDRYEQYV. The rearrangement uses TRBV18 and TRBJ2-7, with TRBD1 as a possible D gene (6 bases). Trimming took off 0 bases at V and 4 bases at J, with 7 bases between the two ends. This CDR3 is 13 amino acids long. Germline-derived CDR1 and CDR2 are KGHSH and LQKENI.

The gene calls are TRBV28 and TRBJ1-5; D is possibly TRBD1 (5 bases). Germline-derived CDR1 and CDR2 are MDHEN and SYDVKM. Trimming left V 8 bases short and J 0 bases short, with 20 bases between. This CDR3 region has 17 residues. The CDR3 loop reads CASVPDTLSNSNQPQHF. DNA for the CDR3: TGTGCCAGCGTCCCGGACACGCTTTCGAATAGCAATCAGCCCCAGCATTTT.

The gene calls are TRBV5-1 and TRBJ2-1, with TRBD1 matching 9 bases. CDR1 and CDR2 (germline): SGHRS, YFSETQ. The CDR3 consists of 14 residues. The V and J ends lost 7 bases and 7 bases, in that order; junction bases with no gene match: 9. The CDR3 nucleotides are TGCGCCAGCTACAGGGGGCCTATAGGAAATGAGCAGTTCTTC. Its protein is CASYRGPIGNEQFF.

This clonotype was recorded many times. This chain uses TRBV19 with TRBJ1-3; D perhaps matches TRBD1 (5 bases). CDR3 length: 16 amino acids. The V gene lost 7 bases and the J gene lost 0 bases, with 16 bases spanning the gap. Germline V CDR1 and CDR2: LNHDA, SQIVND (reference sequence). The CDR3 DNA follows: TGTGCCAGTACTACCTTCAACAGGAACTCTGGAAACACCATATATTTT. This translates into CASTTFNRNSGNTIYF.

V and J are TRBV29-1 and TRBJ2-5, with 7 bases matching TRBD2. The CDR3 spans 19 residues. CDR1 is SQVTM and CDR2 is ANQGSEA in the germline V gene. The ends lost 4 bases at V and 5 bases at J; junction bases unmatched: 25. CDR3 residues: CSVVGAGPVLDWRYETQYF. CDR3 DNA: TGCAGCGTTGTGGGAGCGGGGCCTGTACTAGACTGGAGATATGAGACCCAGTACTTC. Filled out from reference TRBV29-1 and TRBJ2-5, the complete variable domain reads SAVISQKPSRDICQRGTSLTIQCQVDSQVTMMFWYRQQPGQSLTLIATANQGSEATYESGFVIDKFPISRPNLTFSTLTVSNMSPEDSSIYLCSVVGAGPVLDWRYETQYFGPGTRLLVL.

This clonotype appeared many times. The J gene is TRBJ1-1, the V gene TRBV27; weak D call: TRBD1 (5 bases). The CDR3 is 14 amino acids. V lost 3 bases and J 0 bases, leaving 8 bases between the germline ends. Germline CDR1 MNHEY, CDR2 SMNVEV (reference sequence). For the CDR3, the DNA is TGTGCCAGCAGTTTGGGGGAACTGAACACTGAAGCTTTCTTT. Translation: CASSLGELNTEAFF.

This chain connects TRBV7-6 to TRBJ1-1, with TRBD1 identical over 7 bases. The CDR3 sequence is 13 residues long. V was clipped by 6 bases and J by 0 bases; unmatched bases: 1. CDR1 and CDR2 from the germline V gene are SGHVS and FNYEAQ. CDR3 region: CASRTGMNTEAFF. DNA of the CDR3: TGTGCCAGCAGGACAGGGATGAACACTGAAGCTTTCTTT.